The clone carrying this T cell receptor (beta chain) was found many times. Its antigen is still unknown. These data originate in a study of early T cells in non-severe SARS-CoV-2 infection. Study in general: Bulk RNA taken from unsorted whole blood was sequenced, leaving chains unpaired. Whole-study results and caveats: Matching with VDJdb favored anti-spike CD8 responses (missing private and CD4 specificities).

Unique molecular identifiers were attached to individual cDNA molecules. One entry per CDR3 protein results from TCRdb running MiXCR on the 5' RACE reads. The sample gives 100,000 to 150,000 distinct CDR3 sequences, more than 12% of which show up once; around a fifth is in the top ten. Sequencing used whole blood. This TCR came from an adult who was a healthcare worker with PCR-confirmed SARS-CoV-2 infection or an uninfected control (not recorded which).

The DNA for the CDR3 is TGTGCCAGCAGTGAAGCGGTCGAGGGGTCGCAGTATTTT. Protein product: CASSEAVEGSQYF. The rearrangement links TRBV2 to TRBJ2-3, with D perhaps TRBD1 or TRBD2 (5 bases each). Per germline, CDR1 SNHLY and CDR2 FYNNEI. V lost 0 bases and J 10 bases, leaving 11 bases between the germline ends. This CDR3 is built from 13 residues.